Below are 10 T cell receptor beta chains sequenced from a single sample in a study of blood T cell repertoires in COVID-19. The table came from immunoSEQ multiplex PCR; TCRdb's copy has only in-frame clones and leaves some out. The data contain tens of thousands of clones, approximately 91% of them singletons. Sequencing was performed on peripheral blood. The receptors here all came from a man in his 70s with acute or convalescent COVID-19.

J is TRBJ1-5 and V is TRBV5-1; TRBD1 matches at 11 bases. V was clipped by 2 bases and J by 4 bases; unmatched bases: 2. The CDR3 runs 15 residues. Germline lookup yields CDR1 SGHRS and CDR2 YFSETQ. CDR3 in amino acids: CASSLGTGGNQPQHF. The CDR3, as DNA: TGCGCCAGCAGCTTAGGGACAGGGGGTAATCAGCCCCAGCATTTT.

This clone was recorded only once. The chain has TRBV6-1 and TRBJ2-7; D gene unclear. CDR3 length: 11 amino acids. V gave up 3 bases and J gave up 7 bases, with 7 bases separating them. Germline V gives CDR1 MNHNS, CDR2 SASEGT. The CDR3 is CASSEPREQYF. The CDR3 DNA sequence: TGTGCCAGCAGTGAGCCACGGGAGCAGTACTTC.

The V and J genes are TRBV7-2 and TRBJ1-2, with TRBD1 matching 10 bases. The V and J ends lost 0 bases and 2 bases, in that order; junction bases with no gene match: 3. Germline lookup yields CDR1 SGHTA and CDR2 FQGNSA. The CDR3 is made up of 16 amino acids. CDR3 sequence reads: CASSLAPGQGNYGYTF. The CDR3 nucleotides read TGTGCCAGCAGCTTAGCTCCGGGACAGGGGAACTATGGCTACACCTTC.

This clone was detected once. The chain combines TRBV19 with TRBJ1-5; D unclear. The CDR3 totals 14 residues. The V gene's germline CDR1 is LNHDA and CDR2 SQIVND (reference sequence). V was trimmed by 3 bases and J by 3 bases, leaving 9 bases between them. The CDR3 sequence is CASSIGVYNQPQHF. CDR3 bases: TGTGCCAGTAGTATCGGGGTATACAATCAGCCCCAGCATTTT. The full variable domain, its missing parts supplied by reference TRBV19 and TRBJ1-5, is DGGITQSPKYLFRKEGQNVTLSCEQNLNHDAMYWYRQDPGQGLRLIYYSQIVNDFQKGDIAEGYSVSREKKESFPLTVTSAQKNPTAFYLCASSIGVYNQPQHFGDGTRLSIL.

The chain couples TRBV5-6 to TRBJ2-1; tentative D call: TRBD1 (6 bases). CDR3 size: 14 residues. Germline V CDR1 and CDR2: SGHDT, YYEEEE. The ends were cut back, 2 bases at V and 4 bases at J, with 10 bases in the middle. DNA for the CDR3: TGTGCCAGCAGCTTACAGGGTTTATACAATGAGCAGTTCTTC. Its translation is CASSLQGLYNEQFF.

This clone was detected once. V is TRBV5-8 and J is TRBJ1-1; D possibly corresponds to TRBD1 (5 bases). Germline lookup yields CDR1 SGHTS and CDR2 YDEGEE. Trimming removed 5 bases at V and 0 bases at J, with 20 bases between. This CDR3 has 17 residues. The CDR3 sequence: CASSYHRGTLVNTEAFF. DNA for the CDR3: TGTGCCAGCAGTTACCATCGGGGGACCCTGGTGAACACTGAAGCTTTCTTT.

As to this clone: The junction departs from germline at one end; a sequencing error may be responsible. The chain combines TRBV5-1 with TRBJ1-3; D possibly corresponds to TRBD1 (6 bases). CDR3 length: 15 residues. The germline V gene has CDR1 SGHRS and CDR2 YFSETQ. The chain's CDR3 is CASSLDSRSGNTIYF. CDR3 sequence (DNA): TGCGCCAGCAGTTTGGACAGCAGGTCTGGAAACACCATATATTTT.

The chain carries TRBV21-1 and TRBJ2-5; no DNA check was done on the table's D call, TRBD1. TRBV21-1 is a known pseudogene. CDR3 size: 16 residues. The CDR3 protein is CASIREGCGDNGTQYF. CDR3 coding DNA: TGTGCCAGCATCCGCGAGGGGTGTGGGGACAACGGGACCCAGTACTTC.

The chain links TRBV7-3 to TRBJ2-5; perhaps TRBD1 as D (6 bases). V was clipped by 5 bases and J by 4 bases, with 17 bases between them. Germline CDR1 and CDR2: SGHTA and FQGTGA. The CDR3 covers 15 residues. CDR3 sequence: CASSPGQRSGETQYF. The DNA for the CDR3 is TGTGCCAGCAGCCCCGGACAGCGGTCAGGAGAGACCCAGTACTTC.

CDR3 amino acids: CASSRLASNTGELFF. CDR3 nucleotide sequence: TGCGCCAGCAGCCGTCTAGCGTCGAACACCGGGGAGCTGTTTTTT. The chain couples TRBV5-1 to TRBJ2-2, with D perhaps TRBD2 (6 bases). V dropped 4 bases and J dropped 0 bases, with 10 bases sitting between them. The CDR3 length is 15 residues. Germline loops: CDR1 SGHRS, CDR2 YFSETQ.